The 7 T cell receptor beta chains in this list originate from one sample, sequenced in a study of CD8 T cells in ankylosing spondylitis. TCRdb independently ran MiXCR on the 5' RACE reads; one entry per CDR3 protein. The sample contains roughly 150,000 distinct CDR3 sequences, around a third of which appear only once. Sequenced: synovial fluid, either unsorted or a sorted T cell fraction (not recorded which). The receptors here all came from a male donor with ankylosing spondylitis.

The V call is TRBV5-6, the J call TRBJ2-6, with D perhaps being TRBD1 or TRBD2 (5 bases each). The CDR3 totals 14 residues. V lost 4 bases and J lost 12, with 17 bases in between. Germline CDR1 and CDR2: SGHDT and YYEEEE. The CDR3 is CASSMRGTVSVLTF. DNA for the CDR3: TGTGCCAGCAGCATGCGAGGGACCGTAAGCGTCCTGACTTTC. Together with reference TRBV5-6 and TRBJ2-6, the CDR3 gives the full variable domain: DAGVTQSPTHLIKTRGQQVTLRCSPKSGHDTVSWYQQALGQGPQFIFQYYEEEERQRGNFPDRFSGHQFPNYSSELNVNALLLGDSALYLCASSMRGTVSVLTFGAGSRLTVL.

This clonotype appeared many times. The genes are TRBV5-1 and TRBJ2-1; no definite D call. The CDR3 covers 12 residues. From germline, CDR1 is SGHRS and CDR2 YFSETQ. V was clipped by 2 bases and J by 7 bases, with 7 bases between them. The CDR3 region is CASSLSTNEQFF. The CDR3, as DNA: TGCGCCAGCAGCTTATCGACGAATGAGCAGTTCTTC.

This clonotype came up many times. Here the CDR3 reads CASSLEGALNNEQFF. CDR3 nucleotide sequence: TGCGCCAGCAGCTTGGAGGGGGCTCTGAACAATGAGCAGTTCTTC. V and J are TRBV5-1 and TRBJ2-1; 7 positions agree with TRBD1. V lost 0 bases, J lost 5 bases, and 5 bases stayed unmatched. This CDR3 region has 15 residues. Germline-derived CDR1 and CDR2 are SGHRS and YFSETQ.

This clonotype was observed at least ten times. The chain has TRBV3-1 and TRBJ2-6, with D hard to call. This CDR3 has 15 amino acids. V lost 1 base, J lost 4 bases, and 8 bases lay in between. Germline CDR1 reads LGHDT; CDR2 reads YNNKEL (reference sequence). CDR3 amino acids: CASSQAKLGANVLTF. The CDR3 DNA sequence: TGTGCCAGCAGCCAAGCGAAGTTAGGGGCCAACGTCCTGACTTTC.

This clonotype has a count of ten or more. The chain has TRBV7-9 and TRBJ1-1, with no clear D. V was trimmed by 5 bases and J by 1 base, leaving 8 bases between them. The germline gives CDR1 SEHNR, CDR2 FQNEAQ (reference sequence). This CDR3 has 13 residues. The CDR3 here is CASSLNTNTEAFF. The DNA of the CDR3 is TGTGCCAGCAGCCTAAACACGAACACTGAAGCTTTCTTT.

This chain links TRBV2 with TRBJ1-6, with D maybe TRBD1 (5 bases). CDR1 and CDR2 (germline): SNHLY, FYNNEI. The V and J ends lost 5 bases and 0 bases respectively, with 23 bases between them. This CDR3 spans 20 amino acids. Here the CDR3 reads CASSLTTVWASSSYNSPLHF. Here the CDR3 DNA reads TGTGCCAGCAGTCTCACGACAGTCTGGGCTTCGAGCTCCTATAATTCACCCCTCCACTTT.

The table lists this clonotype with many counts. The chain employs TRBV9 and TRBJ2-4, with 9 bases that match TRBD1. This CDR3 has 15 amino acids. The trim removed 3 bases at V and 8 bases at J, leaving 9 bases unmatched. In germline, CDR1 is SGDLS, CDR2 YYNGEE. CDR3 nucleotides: TGTGCCAGCAGCGACGGGGACAGGGTTCCGGACATTCAGTACTTC. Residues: CASSDGDRVPDIQYF.